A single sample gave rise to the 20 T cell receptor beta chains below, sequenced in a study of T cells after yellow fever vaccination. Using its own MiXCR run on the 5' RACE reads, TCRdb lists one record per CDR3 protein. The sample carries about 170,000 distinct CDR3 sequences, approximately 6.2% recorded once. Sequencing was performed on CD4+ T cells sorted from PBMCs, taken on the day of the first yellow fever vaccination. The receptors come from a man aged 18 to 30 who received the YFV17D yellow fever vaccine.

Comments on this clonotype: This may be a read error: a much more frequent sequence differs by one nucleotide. The CDR3: CASSFGTGDTDTQYF. The CDR3 DNA follows: TGCGCCAGCAGCTTTGGGACAGGGGACACAGATACGCAGTATTTT. The V and J genes are TRBV5-1 and TRBJ2-3, with 10 bases fitting TRBD1. After removal of 2 bases from V and 2 bases from J, the junction contained 2 bases not matched to a gene. The CDR3 has 15 amino acids. Germline CDR1 SGHRS, CDR2 YFSETQ.

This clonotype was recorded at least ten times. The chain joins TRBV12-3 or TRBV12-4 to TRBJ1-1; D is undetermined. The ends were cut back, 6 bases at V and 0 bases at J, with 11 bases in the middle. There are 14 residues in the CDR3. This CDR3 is CASSEQLLNTEAFF. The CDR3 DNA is TGTGCCAGCAGCGAACAGTTATTGAACACTGAAGCTTTCTTT.

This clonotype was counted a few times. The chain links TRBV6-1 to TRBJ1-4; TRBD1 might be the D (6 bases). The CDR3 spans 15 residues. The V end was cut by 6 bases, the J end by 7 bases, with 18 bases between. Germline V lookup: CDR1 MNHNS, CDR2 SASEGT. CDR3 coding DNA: TGTGCCAGCAGCAGAACAGGGACCGTGACTGAAAAACTGTTTTTT. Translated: CASSRTGTVTEKLFF.

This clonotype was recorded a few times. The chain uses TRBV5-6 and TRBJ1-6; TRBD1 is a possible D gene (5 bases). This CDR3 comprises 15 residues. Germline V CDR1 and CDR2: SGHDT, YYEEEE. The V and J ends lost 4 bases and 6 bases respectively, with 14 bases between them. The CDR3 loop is CASSTGPTLNSPLHF. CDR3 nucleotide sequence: TGTGCCAGCAGCACGGGGCCAACCCTTAATTCACCCCTCCACTTT.

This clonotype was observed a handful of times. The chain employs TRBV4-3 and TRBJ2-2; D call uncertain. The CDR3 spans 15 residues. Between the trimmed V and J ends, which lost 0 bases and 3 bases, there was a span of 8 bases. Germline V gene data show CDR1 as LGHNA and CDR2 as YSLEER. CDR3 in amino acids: CASSQERLYTGELFF. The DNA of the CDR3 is TGCGCCAGCAGCCAAGAAAGATTGTACACCGGGGAGCTGTTTTTT.

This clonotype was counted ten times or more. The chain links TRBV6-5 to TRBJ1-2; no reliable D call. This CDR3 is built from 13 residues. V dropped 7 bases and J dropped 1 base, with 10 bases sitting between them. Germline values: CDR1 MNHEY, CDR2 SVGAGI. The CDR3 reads CASTPSVNYGYTF. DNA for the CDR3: TGTGCCAGCACCCCCTCCGTTAACTATGGCTACACCTTC.

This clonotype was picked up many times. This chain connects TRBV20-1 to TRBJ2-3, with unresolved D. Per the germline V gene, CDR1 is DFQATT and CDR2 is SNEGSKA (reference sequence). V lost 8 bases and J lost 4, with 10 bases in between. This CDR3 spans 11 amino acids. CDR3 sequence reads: CSPPQADTQYF. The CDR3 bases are TGCAGTCCGCCCCAGGCAGATACGCAGTATTTT.

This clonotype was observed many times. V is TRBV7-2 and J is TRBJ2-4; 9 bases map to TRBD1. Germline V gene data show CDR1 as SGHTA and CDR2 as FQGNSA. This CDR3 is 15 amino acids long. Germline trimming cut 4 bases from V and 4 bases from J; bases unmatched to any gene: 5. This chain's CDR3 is CASSSTGTGKNIQYF. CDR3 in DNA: TGTGCCAGCAGCTCAACCGGGACAGGGAAAAACATTCAGTACTTC.

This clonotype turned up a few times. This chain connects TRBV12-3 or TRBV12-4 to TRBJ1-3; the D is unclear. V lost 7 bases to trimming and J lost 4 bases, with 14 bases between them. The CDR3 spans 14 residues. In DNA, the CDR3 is TGTGCCAGCACTGTCCAACGAGGGGGAAACACCATATATTTT. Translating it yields CASTVQRGGNTIYF.

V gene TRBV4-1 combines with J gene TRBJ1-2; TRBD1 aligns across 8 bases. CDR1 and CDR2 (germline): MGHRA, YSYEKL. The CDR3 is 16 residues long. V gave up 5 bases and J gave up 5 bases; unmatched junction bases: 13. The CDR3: CASSSEGQGARYGYTF. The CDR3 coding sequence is TGCGCCAGCAGCTCAGAAGGGCAGGGGGCAAGGTATGGCTACACCTTC.

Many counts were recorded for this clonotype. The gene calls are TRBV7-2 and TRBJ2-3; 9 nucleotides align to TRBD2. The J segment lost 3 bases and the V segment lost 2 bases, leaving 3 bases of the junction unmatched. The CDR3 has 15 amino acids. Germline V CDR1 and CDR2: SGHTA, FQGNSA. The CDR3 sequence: CASSLLGLATDTQYF. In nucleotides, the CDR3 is TGTGCCAGCAGCTTACTAGGACTAGCGACAGATACGCAGTATTTT.

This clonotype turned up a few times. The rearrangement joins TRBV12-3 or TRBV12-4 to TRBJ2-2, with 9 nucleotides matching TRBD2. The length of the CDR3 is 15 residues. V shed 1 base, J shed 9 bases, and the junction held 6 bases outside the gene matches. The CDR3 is CASSLGAGGLRELFF. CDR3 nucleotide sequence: TGTGCCAGCAGTTTAGGGGCGGGGGGGCTCCGGGAGCTGTTTTTT.

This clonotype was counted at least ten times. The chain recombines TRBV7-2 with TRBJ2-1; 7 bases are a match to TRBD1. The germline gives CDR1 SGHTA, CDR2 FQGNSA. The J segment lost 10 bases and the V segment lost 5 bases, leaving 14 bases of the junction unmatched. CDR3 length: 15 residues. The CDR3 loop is CASSLRQGTVKEQFF. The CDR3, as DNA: TGTGCCAGCAGCCTCCGACAGGGAACGGTGAAAGAGCAGTTCTTC.

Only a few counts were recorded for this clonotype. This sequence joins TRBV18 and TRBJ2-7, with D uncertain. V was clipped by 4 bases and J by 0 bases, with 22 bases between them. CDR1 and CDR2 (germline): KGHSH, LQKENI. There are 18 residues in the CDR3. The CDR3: CASSLNTPRAGYSYEQYF. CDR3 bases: TGTGCCAGCTCACTCAATACACCCCGGGCAGGTTACTCCTACGAGCAGTACTTC.

The CDR3 protein is CASSLGSGDSSYNEQFF. The CDR3 DNA follows: TGCGCCAGCAGTTTAGGTAGCGGGGATAGCTCCTACAATGAGCAGTTCTTC. The V and J genes are TRBV5-1 and TRBJ2-1, with 8 bases matching TRBD2. CDR3 size: 17 residues. With V trimmed by 5 bases and J by 0 bases, 10 bases remained unmatched. From germline, CDR1 is SGHRS and CDR2 YFSETQ. The variable domain in full, completed from reference TRBV5-1 and TRBJ2-1, reads KAGVTQTPRYLIKTRGQQVTLSCSPISGHRSVSWYQQTPGQGLQFLFEYFSETQRNKGNFPGRFSGRQFSNSRSEMNVSTLELGDSALYLCASSLGSGDSSYNEQFFGPGTRLTVL.

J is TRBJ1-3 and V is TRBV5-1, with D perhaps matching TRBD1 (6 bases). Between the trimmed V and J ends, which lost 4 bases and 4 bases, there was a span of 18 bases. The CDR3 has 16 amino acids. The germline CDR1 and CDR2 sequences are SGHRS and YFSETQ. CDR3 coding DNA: TGCGCCAGCAGCAACCGTGTGGGGGGCGACGGAAACACCATATATTTT. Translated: CASSNRVGGDGNTIYF.

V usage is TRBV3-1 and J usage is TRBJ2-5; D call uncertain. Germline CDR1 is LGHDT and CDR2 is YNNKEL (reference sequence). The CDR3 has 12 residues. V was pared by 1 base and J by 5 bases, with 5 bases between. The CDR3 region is CASSQVYETQYF. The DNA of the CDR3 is TGTGCCAGCAGCCAAGTGTATGAGACCCAGTACTTC.

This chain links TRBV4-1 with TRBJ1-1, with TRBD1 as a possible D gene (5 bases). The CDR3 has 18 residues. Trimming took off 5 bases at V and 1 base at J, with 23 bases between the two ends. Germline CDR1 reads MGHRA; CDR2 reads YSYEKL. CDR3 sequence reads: CASSAGGLRARENTEAFF. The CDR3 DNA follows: TGCGCCAGCAGCGCCGGTGGTCTCAGGGCACGAGAGAACACTGAAGCTTTCTTT.

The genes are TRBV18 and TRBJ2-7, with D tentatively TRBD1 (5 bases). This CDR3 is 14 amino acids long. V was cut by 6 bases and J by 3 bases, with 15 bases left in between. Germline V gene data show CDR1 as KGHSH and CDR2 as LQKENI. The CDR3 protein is CASSQGPTVYEQYV. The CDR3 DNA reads TGTGCCAGCTCCCAGGGCCCTACGGTCTACGAGCAGTACGTC.

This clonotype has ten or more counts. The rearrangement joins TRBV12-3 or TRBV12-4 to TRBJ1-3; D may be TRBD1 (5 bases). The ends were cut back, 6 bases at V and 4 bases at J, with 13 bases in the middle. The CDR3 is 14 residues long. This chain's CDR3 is CASSSGAGGNTIYF. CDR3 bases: TGTGCCAGCAGCAGTGGGGCGGGCGGAAACACCATATATTTT.